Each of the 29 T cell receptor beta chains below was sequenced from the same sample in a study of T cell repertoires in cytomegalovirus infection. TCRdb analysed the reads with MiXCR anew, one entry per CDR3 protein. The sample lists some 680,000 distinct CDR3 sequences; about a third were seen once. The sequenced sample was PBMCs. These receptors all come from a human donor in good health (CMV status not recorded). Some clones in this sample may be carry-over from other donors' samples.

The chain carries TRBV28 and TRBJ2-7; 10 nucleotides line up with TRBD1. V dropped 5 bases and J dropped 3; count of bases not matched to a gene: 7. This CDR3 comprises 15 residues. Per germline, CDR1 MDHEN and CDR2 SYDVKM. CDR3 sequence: CASSRFGTGDYEQYF. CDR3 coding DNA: TGTGCCAGCAGTCGTTTCGGGACAGGGGACTACGAGCAGTACTTC. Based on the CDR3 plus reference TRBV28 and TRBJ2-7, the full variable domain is DVKVTQSSRYLVKRTGEKVFLECVQDMDHENMFWYRQDPGLGLRLIYFSYDVKMKEKGDIPEGYSVSREKKERFSLILESASTNQTSMYLCASSRFGTGDYEQYFGPGTRLTVT.

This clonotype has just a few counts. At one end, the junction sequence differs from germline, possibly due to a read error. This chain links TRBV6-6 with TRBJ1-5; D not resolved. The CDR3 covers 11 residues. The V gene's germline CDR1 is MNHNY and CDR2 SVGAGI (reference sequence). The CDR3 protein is CASSDLTFFSF. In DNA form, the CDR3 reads TGTGCCAGCAGTGATCTTACTTTCTTTTCATTT.

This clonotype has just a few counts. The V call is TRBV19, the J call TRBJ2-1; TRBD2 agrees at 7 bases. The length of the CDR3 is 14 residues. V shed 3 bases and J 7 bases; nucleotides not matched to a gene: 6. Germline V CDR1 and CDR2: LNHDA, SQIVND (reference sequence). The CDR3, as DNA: TGTGCCAGTAGTATGAGCGGGGTATGGAATGAGCAGTTCTTC. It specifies CASSMSGVWNEQFF.

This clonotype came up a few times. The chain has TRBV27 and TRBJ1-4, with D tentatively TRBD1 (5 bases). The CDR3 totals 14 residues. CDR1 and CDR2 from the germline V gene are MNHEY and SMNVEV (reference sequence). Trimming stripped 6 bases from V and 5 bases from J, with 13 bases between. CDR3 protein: CASRSGWDNEKLFF. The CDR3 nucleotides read TGTGCCAGCAGGTCAGGTTGGGACAATGAAAAACTGTTTTTT.

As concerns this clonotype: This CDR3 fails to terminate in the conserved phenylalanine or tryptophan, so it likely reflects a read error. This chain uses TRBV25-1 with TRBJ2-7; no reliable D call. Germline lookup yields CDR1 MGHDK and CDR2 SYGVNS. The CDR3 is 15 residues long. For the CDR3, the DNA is TGTGCCATCAGTGAACCCGCTAAGAGCTCCTACGAGCAGTACTTA. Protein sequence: CAISEPAKSSYEQYL.

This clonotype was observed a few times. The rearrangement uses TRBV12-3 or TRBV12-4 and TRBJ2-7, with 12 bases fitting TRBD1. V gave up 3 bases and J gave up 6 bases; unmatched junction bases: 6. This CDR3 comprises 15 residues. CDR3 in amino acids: CASSFRDRGHPEQYF. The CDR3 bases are TGTGCCAGCAGTTTCCGGGACAGGGGGCACCCCGAGCAGTACTTC.

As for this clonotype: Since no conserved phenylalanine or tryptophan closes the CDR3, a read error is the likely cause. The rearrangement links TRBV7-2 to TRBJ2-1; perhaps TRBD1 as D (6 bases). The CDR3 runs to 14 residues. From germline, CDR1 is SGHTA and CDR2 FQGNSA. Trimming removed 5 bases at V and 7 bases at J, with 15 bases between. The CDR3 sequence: CASSPAYRENEQFL. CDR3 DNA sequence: TGTGCCAGCAGCCCGGCCTACAGGGAAAATGAGCAGTTCTTA.

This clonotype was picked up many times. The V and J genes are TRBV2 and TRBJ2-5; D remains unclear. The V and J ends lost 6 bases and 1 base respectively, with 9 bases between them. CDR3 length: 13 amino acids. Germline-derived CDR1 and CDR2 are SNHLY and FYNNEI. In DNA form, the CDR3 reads TGTGCCAGCAGAGAACAGATCCAAGAGACCCAGTACTTC. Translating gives CASREQIQETQYF.

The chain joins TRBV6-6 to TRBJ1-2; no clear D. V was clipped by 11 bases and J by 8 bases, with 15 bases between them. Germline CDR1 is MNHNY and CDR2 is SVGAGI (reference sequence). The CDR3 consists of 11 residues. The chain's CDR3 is CASGFPGGYTF. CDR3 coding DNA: TGTGCCTCGGGCTTTCCTGGCGGCTACACCTTC.

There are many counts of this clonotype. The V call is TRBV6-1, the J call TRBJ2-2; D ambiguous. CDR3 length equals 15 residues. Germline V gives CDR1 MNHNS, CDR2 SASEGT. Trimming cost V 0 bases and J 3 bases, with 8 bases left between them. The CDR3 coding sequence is TGTGCCAGCAGTGAAGCGGGCATACACACCGGGGAGCTGTTTTTT. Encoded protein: CASSEAGIHTGELFF.

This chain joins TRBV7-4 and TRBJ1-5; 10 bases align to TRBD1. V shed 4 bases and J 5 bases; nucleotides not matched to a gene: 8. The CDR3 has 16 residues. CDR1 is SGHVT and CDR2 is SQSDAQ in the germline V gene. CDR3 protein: CASSSTGTGVYQPQHF. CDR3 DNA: TGTGCCAGCAGCTCAACCGGGACAGGGGTTTATCAGCCCCAGCATTTT. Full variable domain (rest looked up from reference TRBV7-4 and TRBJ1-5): GAGVSQSPRYKVAKRGRDVALRCDSISGHVTLYWYRQTLGQGSEVLTYSQSDAQRDKSGRPSGRFSAERPERSVSTLKIQRTEQGDSAVYLCASSSTGTGVYQPQHFGDGTRLSIL.

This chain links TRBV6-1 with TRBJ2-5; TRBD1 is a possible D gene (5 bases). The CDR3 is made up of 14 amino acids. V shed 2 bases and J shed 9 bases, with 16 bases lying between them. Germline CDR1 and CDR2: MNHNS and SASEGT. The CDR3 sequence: CASSEKGKGPAQYF. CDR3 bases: TGTGCCAGCAGTGAAAAGGGCAAGGGGCCGGCCCAGTACTTC.

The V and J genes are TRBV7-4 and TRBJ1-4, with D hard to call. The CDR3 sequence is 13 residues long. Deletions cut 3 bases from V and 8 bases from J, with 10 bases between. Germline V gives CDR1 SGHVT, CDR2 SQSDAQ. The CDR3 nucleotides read TGTGCCAGCAGCTTGCGGCCTTGGGAAAAACTGTTTTTT. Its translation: CASSLRPWEKLFF.

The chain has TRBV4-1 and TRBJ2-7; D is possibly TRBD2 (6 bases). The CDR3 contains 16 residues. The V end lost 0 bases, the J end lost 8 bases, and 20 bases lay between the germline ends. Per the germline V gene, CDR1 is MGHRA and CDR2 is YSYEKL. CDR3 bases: TGCGCCAGCAGCCAAGAAGGGAGGCTCCTCTTCATCCAGCAGTACTTC. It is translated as CASSQEGRLLFIQQYF.

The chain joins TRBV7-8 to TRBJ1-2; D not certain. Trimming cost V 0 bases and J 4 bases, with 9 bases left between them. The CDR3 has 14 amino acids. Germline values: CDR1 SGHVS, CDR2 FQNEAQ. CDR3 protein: CASSLAQALYGYTF. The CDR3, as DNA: TGTGCCAGCAGCTTAGCGCAGGCCCTCTATGGCTACACCTTC.

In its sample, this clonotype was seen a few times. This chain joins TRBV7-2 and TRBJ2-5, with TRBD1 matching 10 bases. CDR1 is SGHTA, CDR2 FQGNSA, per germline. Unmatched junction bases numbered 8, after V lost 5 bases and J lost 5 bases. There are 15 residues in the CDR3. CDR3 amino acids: CASSADRGSRETQYF. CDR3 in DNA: TGTGCCAGCAGCGCGGACAGGGGGTCTCGGGAGACCCAGTACTTC. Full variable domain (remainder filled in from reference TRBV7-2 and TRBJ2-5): GAGVSQSPSNKVTEKGKDVELRCDPISGHTALYWYRQSLGQGLEFLIYFQGNSAPDKSGLPSDRFSAERTGGSVSTLTIQRTQQEDSAVYLCASSADRGSRETQYFGPGTRLLVL.

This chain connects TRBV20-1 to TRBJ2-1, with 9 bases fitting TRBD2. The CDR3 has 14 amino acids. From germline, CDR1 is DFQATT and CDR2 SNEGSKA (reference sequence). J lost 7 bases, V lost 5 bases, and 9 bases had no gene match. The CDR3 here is CSAQPPGLANEQFF. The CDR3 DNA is TGCAGTGCTCAGCCTCCGGGACTAGCAAATGAGCAGTTCTTC.

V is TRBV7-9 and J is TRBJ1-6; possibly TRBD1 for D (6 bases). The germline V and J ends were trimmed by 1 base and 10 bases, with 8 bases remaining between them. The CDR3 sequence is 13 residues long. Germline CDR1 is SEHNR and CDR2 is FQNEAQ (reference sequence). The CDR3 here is CASSLGQDSPLHF. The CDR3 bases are TGTGCCAGCAGCTTAGGACAGGACTCACCCCTCCACTTT.

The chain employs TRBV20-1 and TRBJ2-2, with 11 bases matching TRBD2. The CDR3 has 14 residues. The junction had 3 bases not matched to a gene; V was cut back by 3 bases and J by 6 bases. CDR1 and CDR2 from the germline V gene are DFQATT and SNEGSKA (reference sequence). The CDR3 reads CSASILAGAGELFF. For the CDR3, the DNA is TGCAGTGCTAGTATACTAGCGGGAGCCGGGGAGCTGTTTTTT.

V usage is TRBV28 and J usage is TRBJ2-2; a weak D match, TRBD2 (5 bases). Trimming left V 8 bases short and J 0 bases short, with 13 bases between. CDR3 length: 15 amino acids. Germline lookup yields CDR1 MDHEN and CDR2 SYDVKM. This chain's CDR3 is CASGGPTANTGELFF. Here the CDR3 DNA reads TGTGCCAGCGGAGGCCCTACAGCGAACACCGGGGAGCTGTTTTTT.

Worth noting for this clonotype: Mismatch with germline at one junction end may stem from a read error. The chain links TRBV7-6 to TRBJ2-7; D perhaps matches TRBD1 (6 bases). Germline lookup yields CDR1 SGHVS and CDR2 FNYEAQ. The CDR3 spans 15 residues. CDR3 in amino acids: CASSGRDTLSDEQSF. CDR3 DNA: TGTGCCAGCAGCGGAAGGGACACTCTCTCCGACGAGCAGTCCTTC.

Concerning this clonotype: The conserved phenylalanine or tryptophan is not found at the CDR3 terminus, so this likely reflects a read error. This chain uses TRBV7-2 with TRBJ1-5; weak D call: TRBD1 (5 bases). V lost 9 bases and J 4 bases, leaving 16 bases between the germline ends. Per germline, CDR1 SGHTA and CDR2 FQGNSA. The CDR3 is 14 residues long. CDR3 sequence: CARRPGHTNQPQHC. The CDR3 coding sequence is TGTGCCAGAAGACCAGGACATACTAATCAGCCCCAGCATTGT.

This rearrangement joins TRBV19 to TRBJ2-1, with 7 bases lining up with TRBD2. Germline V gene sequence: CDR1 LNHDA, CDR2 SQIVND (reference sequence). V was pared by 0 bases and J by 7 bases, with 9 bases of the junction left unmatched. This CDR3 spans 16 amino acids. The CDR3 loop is CASSIDGTGGGNEQFF. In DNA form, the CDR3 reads TGTGCCAGTAGTATAGATGGGACGGGAGGTGGTAATGAGCAGTTCTTC.

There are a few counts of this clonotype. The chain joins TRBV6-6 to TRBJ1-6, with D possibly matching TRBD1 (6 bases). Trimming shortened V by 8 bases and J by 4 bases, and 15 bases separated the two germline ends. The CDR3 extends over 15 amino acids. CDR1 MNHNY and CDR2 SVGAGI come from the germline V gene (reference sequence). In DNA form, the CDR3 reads TGTGCCAGCGCCTTTGGGACACCTTATAATTCACCCCTCCACTTT. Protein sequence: CASAFGTPYNSPLHF.

CDR3 in DNA: TGTGCCAGCAGTGAACCCCTTGCCACCACCCATGGCAATCAGCCCCAGCATTTT. Its protein is CASSEPLATTHGNQPQHF. The V gene is TRBV25-1, the J gene TRBJ1-5; D gene unclear. The germline V gene has CDR1 MGHDK and CDR2 SYGVNS. The CDR3 extends over 18 amino acids. Between the trimmed V and J ends, which lost 2 bases and 2 bases, there was a span of 19 bases.

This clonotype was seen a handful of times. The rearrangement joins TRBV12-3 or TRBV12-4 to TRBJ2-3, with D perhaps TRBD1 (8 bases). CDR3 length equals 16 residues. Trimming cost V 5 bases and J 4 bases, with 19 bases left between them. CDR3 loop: CASSARRQGRADTQYF. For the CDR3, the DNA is TGTGCCAGCAGTGCGCGCCGACAGGGGAGGGCAGATACGCAGTATTTT.

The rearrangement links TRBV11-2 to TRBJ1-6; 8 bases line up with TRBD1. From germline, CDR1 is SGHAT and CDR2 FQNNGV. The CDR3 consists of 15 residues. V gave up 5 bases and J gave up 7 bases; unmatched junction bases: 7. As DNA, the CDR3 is TGTGCCAGCAGCCCTCCGGGACAGGAAAATTCACCCCTCCACTTT. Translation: CASSPPGQENSPLHF.

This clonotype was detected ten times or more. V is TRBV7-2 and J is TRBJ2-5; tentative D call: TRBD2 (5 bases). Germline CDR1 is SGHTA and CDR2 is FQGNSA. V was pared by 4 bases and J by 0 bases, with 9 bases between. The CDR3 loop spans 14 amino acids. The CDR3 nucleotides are TGTGCCAGCAGCTACGACTATTACCAAGAGACCCAGTACTTC. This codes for CASSYDYYQETQYF.

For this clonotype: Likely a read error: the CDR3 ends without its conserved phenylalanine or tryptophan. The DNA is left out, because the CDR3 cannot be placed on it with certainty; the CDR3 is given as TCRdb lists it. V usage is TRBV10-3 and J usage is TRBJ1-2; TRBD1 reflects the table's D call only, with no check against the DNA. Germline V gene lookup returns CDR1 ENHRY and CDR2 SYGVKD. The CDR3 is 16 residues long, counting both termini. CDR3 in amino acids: CAISRDRGASFYGYTL.